This T cell receptor (beta chain) was obtained from a study of blood T cell repertoires in COVID-19. Study-level background: Collection of acute and convalescent COVID-19 samples took place in the United States, Italy and Spain. Nucleic acid was either cDNA or gDNA, and it came from T cells, B-cell-depleted T cells, or PBMCs.

Original analysis: By means of reference gene primer amplification, nucleated cell counts were estimated. TCRdb's table, derived via immunoSEQ multiplex PCR, lists solely in-frame clones and lacks some. V, J and clone size are those of that table, while D and trimming were read from the DNA. The sample includes about 100,000 clones, approximately 81% of them seen just once. Material for sequencing was peripheral blood. This TCR derives from a woman aged 70-85 years with active or convalescent COVID-19.

The DNA of the CDR3 is TGTGCCAGCAGCTTATGGTTGACGGACAGGGGGCTCCCCATCTACAATGAGCAGTTCTTC. It yields the protein CASSLWLTDRGLPIYNEQFF. J is TRBJ2-1 and V is TRBV7-8; TRBD1 matches at 11 bases. The CDR3 contains 20 residues. Germline trimming cut 2 bases from V and 3 bases from J; bases unmatched to any gene: 15. Per germline, CDR1 SGHVS and CDR2 FQNEAQ.